A single count supports the clone carrying this T cell receptor (beta chain). This sample was taken from a study of blood T cell repertoires in COVID-19. Original analysis: Estimates of nucleated cell counts were drawn from the amplification of reference gene primers. Sequencing used immunoSEQ multiplex PCR; TCRdb keeps in-frame clones, though not all of them. V, J and clone size derive from that table, while D and trimming were established from the DNA sequence. The repertoire holds around 340,000 clones, with 80% to 90% as singletons. Germline loops: CDR1 SGHVS, CDR2 FNYEAQ. V shed 4 bases, J shed 0 bases, and the junction held 4 bases outside the gene matches. The CDR3 has 15 residues.

This clonotype was sampled from a woman aged 55-69 years with COVID-19, enrolled during active disease. Sequencing used peripheral blood. The V gene is TRBV7-6, the J gene TRBJ1-2, with 8 bases fitting TRBD1. This CDR3 reads CASSSGTGTNYGYTF. Here the CDR3 DNA reads TGTGCCAGCAGCTCCGGGACAGGAACTAACTATGGCTACACCTTC.